What follows describes a single T cell receptor beta chain. What it binds is not known. This sample is part of a study of graft-versus-host responses after intestinal transplantation. Across the study: Recipients received multivisceral, liver-intestinal, or isolated intestinal transplants. The recipients all started with anti-thymocyte globulin induction and then took tacrolimus and steroids for 3 to 4 years.

The germline V and J ends were trimmed by 4 bases and 7 bases, with 11 bases remaining between them. The CDR3 covers 13 residues. The germline gives CDR1 MNHNY, CDR2 SVGAGI (reference sequence). Findings of the study overall: The authors found GvH clones in recipient marrow, some appearing first in ileum or blood. Within allografts, high graft-versus-host to host-versus-graft clonal ratios were seen among patients with graft-donor T cell macrochimerism.

Method: immunoSEQ multiplex PCR; TCRdb's copy keeps in-frame clones and lacks some. The top ten hold less than 5% of the sample, which has tens of thousands of clones, about 90% seen once. Here the sequenced sample was unstimulated CD8+ T cells sorted from spleen or lymph node cells, taken before transplant. J is TRBJ1-5 and V is TRBV6-6; TRBD1 is a possible D gene (5 bases). The TCR sequence derives from a human donor who was the organ donor for an intestinal transplant. The CDR3 bases are TGTGCCAGCAGTTTTGGGGGAGGCCAGCCCCAGCATTTT. Residues: CASSFGGGQPQHF.